Shown below are 30 T cell receptor beta chains from a single sample sequenced in a study of blood T cell repertoires in COVID-19. Produced via immunoSEQ multiplex PCR; TCRdb's table is partial and in-frame only. The sample holds roughly 450,000 clones, roughly 87% seen once. Sequencing input: PBMCs or T cells enriched from blood (not recorded which). The source of these receptors is a man aged 18 to 30 who had recovered from COVID-19.

The chain is built from TRBV7-2 and TRBJ2-3; D unclear. Germline lookup yields CDR1 SGHTA and CDR2 FQGNSA. Deletions cut 5 bases from V and 2 bases from J, with 20 bases between. This CDR3 region has 17 residues. The CDR3 loop is CASSPFTGSLPTDTQYF. CDR3 DNA: TGTGCCAGCAGCCCATTTACGGGTAGTTTGCCCACAGATACGCAGTATTTT.

This sequence joins TRBV19 and TRBJ1-2; D uncertain. The CDR3 totals 13 residues. With 6 bases removed from V and 1 base from J, the gap between germline ends came to 9 bases. In germline, CDR1 is LNHDA, CDR2 SQIVND (reference sequence). Here the CDR3 reads CASSLTNNYGYTF. The CDR3 DNA reads as TGTGCCAGTAGCCTCACAAATAACTATGGCTACACCTTC. The full variable domain, with the rest looked up from reference TRBV19 and TRBJ1-2, is DGGITQSPKYLFRKEGQNVTLSCEQNLNHDAMYWYRQDPGQGLRLIYYSQIVNDFQKGDIAEGYSVSREKKESFPLTVTSAQKNPTAFYLCASSLTNNYGYTFGSGTRLTVV.

This clone was seen a single time. The V and J genes are TRBV28 and TRBJ2-5, with D unresolved. V gave up 3 bases and J gave up 1 base, with 6 bases separating them. This CDR3 has 13 amino acids. The germline CDR1 and CDR2 sequences are MDHEN and SYDVKM. CDR3 amino acids: CASSFSSQETQYF. CDR3 sequence (DNA): TGTGCCAGCAGTTTTTCCAGCCAAGAGACCCAGTACTTC.

This sequence joins TRBV28 and TRBJ1-3, with unresolved D. The CDR3 is 15 amino acids. Looked up from germline, CDR1 is MDHEN and CDR2 is SYDVKM. The V gene lost 6 bases and the J gene lost 5 bases, with 17 bases spanning the gap. The CDR3 sequence is CASSTPRGVRNTIYF. CDR3 in DNA: TGTGCCAGCAGCACCCCCCGCGGGGTTAGAAACACCATATATTTT.

The J gene is TRBJ1-6, the V gene TRBV5-1; D is uncertain. CDR3 length: 14 amino acids. Germline V gene data show CDR1 as SGHRS and CDR2 as YFSETQ. Trimming removed 3 bases from V and 0 bases from J, with 4 bases in between. The CDR3 spells CASSYYSYNSPLHF. For the CDR3, the DNA is TGCGCCAGCAGCTACTACTCCTATAATTCACCCCTCCACTTT.

Comments on this clone: Other DNA sequences in the sample encode the same CDR3. The chain recombines TRBV12-3 or TRBV12-4 with TRBJ1-1; D unresolved. V dropped 7 bases and J dropped 1 base, with 4 bases sitting between them. The length of the CDR3 is 11 residues. CDR3 residues: CASIRNTEAFF. CDR3 coding DNA: TGTGCCAGCATCCGGAACACTGAAGCTTTCTTT.

This clone was seen a handful of times. V usage is TRBV10-3 and J usage is TRBJ1-3; 7 bases agree with TRBD1. Germline values: CDR1 ENHRY, CDR2 SYGVKD. The CDR3 is 16 residues long. After removal of 3 bases from V and 0 bases from J, the junction contained 5 bases not matched to a gene. The CDR3 sequence: CAISDRGTASGNTIYF. CDR3 DNA sequence: TGTGCCATCAGTGACCGTGGGACAGCCTCTGGAAACACCATATATTTT.

The CDR3 DNA sequence: TGTGCCAGCAGTTTAGGAACAGGGGGCCCATCACCCCTCCACTTT. It yields the protein CASSLGTGGPSPLHF. This chain joins TRBV28 and TRBJ1-6; TRBD1 matches 9 bases. Per the germline V gene, CDR1 is MDHEN and CDR2 is SYDVKM. CDR3 length: 15 amino acids. The junction had 6 bases not matched to a gene; V was cut back by 2 bases and J by 10 bases.

The chain is built from TRBV19 and TRBJ1-2, with 7 bases aligning to TRBD1. Unmatched junction bases numbered 5, after V lost 6 bases and J lost 1 base. The germline V gene has CDR1 LNHDA and CDR2 SQIVND (reference sequence). The CDR3 totals 14 residues. CDR3 loop: CASSGTDYNYGYTF. Here the CDR3 DNA reads TGTGCCAGTAGCGGGACAGACTATAACTATGGCTACACCTTC.

The genes are TRBV29-1 and TRBJ1-1, with D tentatively TRBD1 (6 bases). Trimming removed 7 bases from V and 3 bases from J, with 12 bases in between. The CDR3 is 12 residues long. Germline lookup yields CDR1 SQVTM and CDR2 ANQGSEA. CDR3 DNA sequence: TGCAGCGCCGAGGGGGGGGACACTGAAGCTTTCTTT. Translated, it gives CSAEGGDTEAFF.

CDR3 sequence: CASSGCSSGKETQYF. The CDR3 DNA sequence: TGCGCCAGCAGTGGGTGTTCTAGCGGGAAAGAGACCCAGTACTTC. The chain combines TRBV10-1 with TRBJ2-5; TRBD2 matches 9 bases. From germline, CDR1 is WNHNN and CDR2 SYGVQD (reference sequence). The CDR3 is 15 residues long. The trim removed 4 bases at V and 3 bases at J, leaving 6 bases unmatched.

The chain combines TRBV12-5 with TRBJ1-2; maybe TRBD1 (5 bases). Germline V CDR1 and CDR2: LGHNT, FRNRAP. The V and J ends lost 5 bases and 4 bases respectively, with 17 bases between them. This CDR3 comprises 15 residues. CDR3 loop: CASGPPTTAIYGYTF. CDR3 coding DNA: TGTGCTAGTGGTCCTCCTACGACAGCCATCTATGGCTACACCTTC.

This chain uses TRBV25-1 with TRBJ2-7, with TRBD1 matching 8 bases. This CDR3 has 13 residues. Germline CDR1 MGHDK, CDR2 SYGVNS. Trimming removed 6 bases from V and 4 bases from J; junction bases left unmatched: 5. CDR3 bases: TGTGCCAGCAGGGGGACAGGTGGGTACGAGCAGTACTTC. It encodes CASRGTGGYEQYF.

DNA of the CDR3: TGTGCCAGCAGCCAAGGCGGGACAGGGTTCAGCTACACCTTC. This encodes CASSQGGTGFSYTF. The rearrangement links TRBV3-1 (or the pseudogene TRBV3-2) to TRBJ1-2; 9 positions agree with TRBD1. The V gene end was trimmed by 1 base and the J gene end by 9 bases; junction bases not matched to a gene: 6. The germline V gene encodes CDR1 LGHDT and CDR2 YNNKEL (reference sequence). The CDR3 has 14 amino acids.

In its sample, this clone was seen once. The CDR3 is CASRAGPYQPQHF. As DNA, the CDR3 is TGTGCCAGTAGGGCAGGGCCCTATCAGCCCCAGCATTTT. V usage is TRBV19 and J usage is TRBJ1-5; D possibly corresponds to TRBD1 (5 bases). Germline values: CDR1 LNHDA, CDR2 SQIVND (reference sequence). Trimming took off 6 bases at V and 5 bases at J, with 11 bases between the two ends. The CDR3 sequence is 13 residues long.

V gene TRBV6-5 combines with J gene TRBJ1-2; 12 nucleotides agree with TRBD1. The CDR3 sequence is 15 residues long. The V gene end was trimmed by 6 bases and the J gene end by 0 bases; junction bases not matched to a gene: 2. Germline assignment: CDR1 MNHEY and CDR2 SVGAGI. The CDR3 region has the DNA TGTGCCAGCAGGGGGACAGGGGGCTCTAACTATGGCTACACCTTC. It encodes CASRGTGGSNYGYTF.

The V gene is TRBV6-5, the J gene TRBJ2-1; TRBD2 aligns across 14 bases. Germline-derived CDR1 and CDR2 are MNHEY and SVGAGI. The CDR3 spans 16 residues. V trimming: 2 bases; J trimming: 8 bases; junction bases outside the gene matches: 5. CDR3 residues: CASSYPGTSGRDEQFF. CDR3 coding DNA: TGTGCCAGCAGTTACCCGGGGACTAGCGGGAGAGATGAGCAGTTCTTC.

V and J are TRBV5-1 and TRBJ2-1; possibly TRBD2 for D (5 bases). This CDR3 is 11 amino acids long. Trimming removed 3 bases from V and 8 bases from J, with 6 bases in between. Germline V CDR1 and CDR2: SGHRS, YFSETQ. CDR3 bases: TGCGCCAGCAGCTCCGGGGATGAGCAGTTCTTC. It codes for CASSSGDEQFF.

The V gene is TRBV5-1, the J gene TRBJ2-1; 13 bases are a match to TRBD2. V was pared by 4 bases and J by 7 bases, with 17 bases of the junction left unmatched. CDR3 size: 19 residues. Germline assignment: CDR1 SGHRS and CDR2 YFSETQ. CDR3 region: CASSPFLGLAGASGNEQFF. The CDR3, as DNA: TGCGCCAGCAGCCCATTCCTCGGACTAGCGGGAGCTTCGGGGAATGAGCAGTTCTTC.

This chain joins TRBV3-1 (or the pseudogene TRBV3-2) and TRBJ1-2, with D hard to call. The CDR3 spans 15 residues. The germline V and J ends were trimmed by 1 base and 3 bases, with 12 bases remaining between them. Germline V gives CDR1 LGHDT, CDR2 YNNKEL (reference sequence). The CDR3 coding sequence is TGTGCCAGCAGCCAAGGCTCCTCGGGAGACTATGGCTACACCTTC. As protein: CASSQGSSGDYGYTF.

The gene calls are TRBV25-1 and TRBJ2-2; 7 bases align to TRBD2. The V gene end was trimmed by 5 bases and the J gene end by 4 bases; junction bases not matched to a gene: 7. The CDR3 has 15 residues. CDR1 is MGHDK, CDR2 SYGVNS, per germline. CDR3 DNA: TGTGCCAGCAGTTCTCGCGGGGGAGCCACCGGGGAGCTGTTTTTT. It codes for CASSSRGGATGELFF.

The chain employs TRBV5-8 and TRBJ1-5, with a tentative D call TRBD1 (6 bases). The V gene's germline CDR1 is SGHTS and CDR2 YDEGEE. The CDR3 has 16 residues. With 4 bases removed from V and 3 bases from J, the gap between germline ends came to 17 bases. Here the CDR3 DNA reads TGTGCCAGCAGCCTTAAGGACAGTGTCGTCAATCAGCCCCAGCATTTT. This codes for CASSLKDSVVNQPQHF.

The gene calls are TRBV11-2 and TRBJ1-2; 8 positions match TRBD1. CDR3 length: 16 amino acids. With V trimmed by 4 bases and J by 5 bases, 12 bases remained unmatched. Germline lookup yields CDR1 SGHAT and CDR2 FQNNGV. The CDR3 nucleotides are TGTGCCAGCAGCTCGGAGAGGGCAGGGGGCGCATATGGCTACACCTTC. Residues: CASSSERAGGAYGYTF.

This rearrangement joins TRBV18 to TRBJ2-7, with D perhaps matching TRBD2 (6 bases). Between the trimmed V and J ends, which lost 3 bases and 5 bases, there was a span of 17 bases. CDR1 and CDR2 from the germline V gene are KGHSH and LQKENI. The CDR3 is 15 residues long. The CDR3 is CASSPDRLGLHEQYF. The CDR3 coding sequence is TGTGCCAGCTCACCGGACCGACTGGGACTCCACGAGCAGTACTTC.

Points on this clone: The identical CDR3 is also encoded by other nucleotide sequences in the sample. The chain has TRBV2 and TRBJ1-1, with D possibly being TRBD1 (5 bases). The CDR3 is made up of 13 amino acids. The germline CDR1 and CDR2 sequences are SNHLY and FYNNEI. V was trimmed by 6 bases and J by 5 bases, leaving 13 bases between them. CDR3 protein: CASRLDRGTEAFF. CDR3 in DNA: TGTGCCAGCAGACTAGACCGGGGGACTGAAGCTTTCTTT.

CDR3 DNA sequence: TGTGCCAGCAACGAACTAGGTACTGGAGGCTACACCTTC. Protein: CASNELGTGGYTF. V gene TRBV6-5 combines with J gene TRBJ1-2; D gene ambiguous. Trimming removed 7 bases at V and 8 bases at J, with 17 bases between. Germline lookup yields CDR1 MNHEY and CDR2 SVGAGI. The CDR3 consists of 13 residues.

The genes are TRBV7-3 and TRBJ1-2; 7 positions agree with TRBD1. The V segment lost 5 bases and the J segment 6 bases; nucleotides outside the gene matches: 6. The CDR3 extends over 13 amino acids. Germline V gene lookup returns CDR1 SGHTA and CDR2 FQGTGA. The CDR3 nucleotides read TGTGCCAGCAGCACCAGACAGGGCCATGGCTACACCTTC. Its protein is CASSTRQGHGYTF.

This clone occurred once. This chain links TRBV7-3 with TRBJ2-2, with a tentative D call TRBD2 (5 bases). Germline V gene lookup returns CDR1 SGHTA and CDR2 FQGTGA. The V gene lost 5 bases and the J gene lost 2 bases, with 9 bases spanning the gap. This CDR3 is built from 14 residues. CDR3 amino acids: CASSPWTNTGELFF. Written as DNA, the CDR3 is TGTGCCAGCAGCCCCTGGACTAACACCGGGGAGCTGTTTTTT.

This clone was found once. The CDR3 reads CASSEGRGQNEQFF. CDR3 bases: TGTGCCAGCAGTGAAGGCAGGGGGCAAAATGAGCAGTTCTTC. The genes are TRBV6-1 and TRBJ2-1, with 8 bases that match TRBD1. Per germline, CDR1 MNHNS and CDR2 SASEGT. Losses at the gene ends were 1 base for V and 7 bases for J; bases not matched to a gene: 3. The length of the CDR3 is 14 residues.

This chain links TRBV10-3 with TRBJ2-1; D possibly corresponds to TRBD2 (6 bases). CDR3 length: 14 amino acids. CDR1 is ENHRY, CDR2 SYGVKD, per germline. Trimming removed 5 bases at V and 4 bases at J, with 12 bases between. The CDR3 bases are TGTGCCATCAGTCCTAGCGAAACTTACAATGAGCAGTTCTTC. It translates to CAISPSETYNEQFF.